What follows are 12 T cell receptor beta chains derived from one specimen sequenced in a study of cytomegalovirus exposure and HLA in healthy donors. A multiplex PCR was run with 60 Vbeta primers and 13 Jbeta primers. Generated by immunoSEQ multiplex PCR, the TCRdb table keeps only in-frame clones and is missing some. The table lists 150,000 to 200,000 clones, roughly 80% of them singletons. Sequencing was carried out using PBMCs. The receptor set was obtained from a human donor in good health.

This chain joins TRBV29-1 and TRBJ1-5; unclear D gene. From germline, CDR1 is SQVTM and CDR2 ANQGSEA. Trimming took off 0 bases at V and 0 bases at J, with 12 bases between the two ends. The CDR3 spans 16 residues. The CDR3 here is CSVEDGGNYSNQPQHF. CDR3 bases: TGCAGCGTTGAAGATGGTGGCAACTATAGCAATCAGCCCCAGCATTTT.

The rearrangement uses TRBV4-1 and TRBJ2-3; possible D gene TRBD2, 5 bases. V dropped 1 base and J dropped 4 bases, with 12 bases sitting between them. CDR1 MGHRA and CDR2 YSYEKL come from the germline V gene. This CDR3 comprises 15 residues. CDR3 nucleotides: TGCGCCAGCAGCCAAGTCGGGGTACCCCCAGATACGCAGTATTTT. Its protein product is CASSQVGVPPDTQYF.

The V gene is TRBV7-2, the J gene TRBJ1-4; 9 bases fit TRBD1. With 4 bases clipped from V and 5 bases from J, the junction kept 5 bases outside the gene matches. Per the germline V gene, CDR1 is SGHTA and CDR2 is FQGNSA. This CDR3 contains 15 residues. The CDR3 nucleotides are TGTGCCAGCAGCTCCTTGACAGGGGGAAATGAAAAACTGTTTTTT. Its protein product is CASSSLTGGNEKLFF.

This clone was observed a few times. CDR3 coding DNA: TGTGCCAGCAGCCGGGACAGGGGGCTGTTCGAGCAGTACTTC. Protein sequence: CASSRDRGLFEQYF. The V gene is TRBV6-1, the J gene TRBJ2-7; 12 positions match TRBD1. Losses at the gene ends were 6 bases for V and 6 bases for J; bases not matched to a gene: 6. The CDR3 totals 14 residues. Germline V CDR1 and CDR2: MNHNS, SASEGT.

The rearrangement joins TRBV25-1 to TRBJ2-3; the D gene is possibly TRBD2 (5 bases). The CDR3 has 17 residues. Germline CDR1 MGHDK, CDR2 SYGVNS. V was clipped by 1 base and J by 0 bases, with 14 bases between them. CDR3 DNA sequence: TGTGCCAGCAGTGAATCGGGTAGCGTAACGAGCACAGATACGCAGTATTTT. Encoded protein: CASSESGSVTSTDTQYF.

This clone showed up just a few times. The chain recombines TRBV19 with TRBJ1-1, with 9 bases matching TRBD1. The CDR3 runs 15 residues. J was trimmed by 5 bases and V by 4 bases; bases with no gene match: 8. Germline assignment: CDR1 LNHDA and CDR2 SQIVND (reference sequence). The CDR3 bases are TGTGCCAGTAGTACAGTCATTGGACAGGGGACTGAAGCTTTCTTT. This sequence encodes CASSTVIGQGTEAFF. The variable domain in full, completed from reference TRBV19 and TRBJ1-1, reads DGGITQSPKYLFRKEGQNVTLSCEQNLNHDAMYWYRQDPGQGLRLIYYSQIVNDFQKGDIAEGYSVSREKKESFPLTVTSAQKNPTAFYLCASSTVIGQGTEAFFGQGTRLTVV.

Of note for this clone: Additional DNA sequences in this sample encode the identical CDR3. The chain is built from TRBV4-3 and TRBJ2-7; a weak D match, TRBD2 (6 bases). Germline V lookup: CDR1 LGHNA, CDR2 YSLEER. The V end lost 0 bases, the J end lost 1 base, and 7 bases lay between the germline ends. The CDR3 loop spans 14 amino acids. CDR3 coding DNA: TGCGCCAGCAGCCAAGATCGGGGGTCCTACGAGCAGTACTTC. This sequence encodes CASSQDRGSYEQYF.

The CDR3 sequence: CASSKVRQRLNGNTIYF. The CDR3 DNA is TGTGCCAGCAGCAAGGTCAGACAGCGCCTAAACGGAAACACCATATATTTT. The rearrangement joins TRBV7-9 to TRBJ1-3; tentatively, D is TRBD1 (5 bases). CDR1 and CDR2 (germline): SEHNR, FQNEAQ (reference sequence). V was shortened by 5 bases and J by 4 bases, with 21 bases between the two germline ends. The CDR3 runs 17 residues.

The V call is TRBV5-6, the J call TRBJ1-6, with 8 bases lining up with TRBD1. This CDR3 region has 15 residues. The junction had 4 bases not matched to a gene; V was cut back by 0 bases and J by 8 bases. CDR1 is SGHDT and CDR2 is YYEEEE in the germline V gene. The CDR3 nucleotides read TGTGCCAGCAGCTTGGTACAGGGGGTGGATTCACCCCTCCACTTT. Translating it yields CASSLVQGVDSPLHF.

The gene calls are TRBV23-1 and TRBJ2-7; a weak D match, TRBD1 (6 bases). TRBV23-1 is an ORF; its function is uncertain. The V gene lost 4 bases and the J gene lost 0 bases, with 10 bases spanning the gap. The CDR3 is 14 residues long. For the CDR3, the DNA is TGCGCCAGCAGTCGTTGGACAGCCTCCTACGAGCAGTACTTC. Amino acid sequence: CASSRWTASYEQYF.

The chain carries TRBV19 and TRBJ1-5; 7 bases line up with TRBD1. The V gene's germline CDR1 is LNHDA and CDR2 SQIVND (reference sequence). V trimming: 8 bases; J trimming: 2 bases; junction bases outside the gene matches: 3. The CDR3 runs 13 residues. The CDR3 bases are TGTGCCAGTTCCGACAGGGGCAATCAGCCCCAGCATTTT. Protein product: CASSDRGNQPQHF.

The chain joins TRBV7-2 to TRBJ2-5; D might be TRBD1 (5 bases). CDR3 length equals 16 residues. With 4 bases removed from V and 5 bases from J, the gap between germline ends came to 20 bases. In germline, CDR1 is SGHTA, CDR2 FQGNSA. CDR3 region: CASSWGQIIGFETQYF. The CDR3 DNA sequence: TGTGCCAGCAGCTGGGGCCAAATCATCGGCTTCGAGACCCAGTACTTC.